The text below deals with one T cell receptor beta chain. These data belong to a study of memory CD4+ T cells and cytomegalovirus serostatus. Single viable CD3+CD4+CD8-CD45RO+ cells were sorted as the memory CD4+ T cells. TCRdb keeps only in-frame clones here, not all; method: immunoSEQ multiplex PCR. The sample comprises about 56,000 clones, roughly 77% of which are singletons, and roughly 2.7% rests with the top ten. Germline V gives CDR1 SGHDT, CDR2 YYEEEE. The CDR3 is 13 amino acids. Between the trimmed V and J ends, which lost 6 bases and 10 bases, there was a span of 14 bases. The source is an adult in good health and CMV-seropositive. The sequencing sample was made of memory CD4+ T cells from blood. This chain uses TRBV5-6 with TRBJ1-6, with D possibly TRBD1 on 5 matching bases. CDR3 sequence reads: CASTIVRGSPLHF. The CDR3, as DNA: TGTGCCAGCACCATTGTAAGGGGATCACCCCTCCACTTT.